The 8 T cell receptor beta chains reported below all come from one sample, sequenced in a study of cytomegalovirus exposure and HLA in healthy donors. Primers for the PCR totalled 60 Vbeta and 13 Jbeta. Profiled with immunoSEQ multiplex PCR; TCRdb holds only in-frame clones, not every one. The table has under 200,000 clones, 60% to 80% seen once. Sequencing was done on a sample of PBMCs. The source is a woman in her thirties in good health and CMV-seronegative.

The chain has TRBV4-2 and TRBJ2-1, with TRBD2 identical over 10 bases. The CDR3 is 19 residues long. Trimming cost V 1 base and J 1 base; bases outside gene matches: 10. Germline CDR1 LGHNA, CDR2 YNFKEQ. CDR3 DNA: TGTGCCAGCAGCCAAGCAAGTATAGCGGGGGGTACGTCCTACAATGAGCAGTTCTTC. This codes for CASSQASIAGGTSYNEQFF.

The chain carries TRBV7-2 and TRBJ1-2; D perhaps matches TRBD1 (6 bases). Germline CDR1 and CDR2: SGHTA and FQGNSA. The CDR3 has 16 amino acids. Trimming shortened V by 2 bases and J by 6 bases, and 19 bases separated the two germline ends. The CDR3 region is CASSLISEGQGNGYTF. Here the CDR3 DNA reads TGTGCCAGCAGCTTAATCTCTGAAGGCCAGGGGAATGGCTACACCTTC.

The chain joins TRBV5-1 to TRBJ1-3; TRBD1 might be the D (5 bases). The CDR3 extends over 15 amino acids. V lost 0 bases, J lost 4 bases, and 11 bases lay in between. CDR1 SGHRS and CDR2 YFSETQ come from the germline V gene. The CDR3 region is CASSLEGSGGNTIYF. The CDR3 nucleotides are TGCGCCAGCAGCTTGGAAGGGTCAGGGGGAAACACCATATATTTT.

The chain joins TRBV15 to TRBJ2-3, with TRBD2 matching 10 bases. After removal of 2 bases from V and 5 bases from J, the junction contained 13 bases not matched to a gene. The germline V gene has CDR1 LNHNV and CDR2 YYDKDF (reference sequence). This CDR3 comprises 18 residues. The CDR3 loop is CATSRSALLAGWGDTQYF. DNA of the CDR3: TGTGCCACCAGCAGATCCGCCTTACTAGCGGGGTGGGGAGATACGCAGTATTTT.

This clone was counted between two and nine times. This chain connects TRBV2 to TRBJ2-5, with unresolved D. Germline V gene sequence: CDR1 SNHLY, CDR2 FYNNEI. The length of the CDR3 is 12 residues. Trimming pared 4 bases from V and 3 bases from J, leaving 6 bases between. The CDR3 spells CASSAGEETQYF. The CDR3 coding sequence is TGTGCCAGCAGTGCCGGAGAAGAGACCCAGTACTTC.

This chain connects TRBV19 to TRBJ2-5; tentative D call: TRBD1 (5 bases). The germline gives CDR1 LNHDA, CDR2 SQIVND (reference sequence). The CDR3 extends over 13 amino acids. Trimming pared 7 bases from V and 2 bases from J, leaving 11 bases between. The CDR3 protein is CASTDSLQETQYF. The CDR3 region has the DNA TGTGCCAGTACCGACAGTTTACAAGAGACCCAGTACTTC.

V is TRBV30 and J is TRBJ2-5, with 9 bases identical to TRBD2. The CDR3 extends over 14 amino acids. The V and J ends lost 5 bases and 1 base, in that order; junction bases with no gene match: 5. Per the germline V gene, CDR1 is GTSNPN and CDR2 is SVGIG (reference sequence). In DNA, the CDR3 is TGTGCCTGGGGGGAGCGGGGGGCCCAAGAGACCCAGTACTTC. Amino acids: CAWGERGAQETQYF. The complete variable domain, with remaining parts taken from reference TRBV30 and TRBJ2-5, reads SQTIHQWPATLVQPVGSPLSLECTVEGTSNPNLYWYRQAAGRGLQLLFYSVGIGQISSEVPQNLSASRPQDRQFILSSKKLLLSDSGFYLCAWGERGAQETQYFGPGTRLLVL.

V gene TRBV7-9 combines with J gene TRBJ1-1; TRBD1 matches at 8 bases. Trimming cost V 1 base and J 4 bases; bases outside gene matches: 5. The CDR3 sequence is 15 residues long. CDR1 is SEHNR and CDR2 is FQNEAQ in the germline V gene (reference sequence). The CDR3 spells CASSLVQGAFTEAFF. As DNA, the CDR3 is TGTGCCAGCAGCTTAGTGCAGGGGGCGTTCACTGAAGCTTTCTTT.